This TCR beta chain is from a study of cytotoxic CD8 clonotypes in ibrutinib-treated CLL. Sequencing was performed with immunoSEQ multiplex PCR; in TCRdb, only in-frame clones are kept and a portion is missing. The repertoire consists of 12,000 to 15,000 clones, with about 64% occurring once and the leading ten covering around 40%. This clone was seen more than once but under ten times. V gave up 7 bases and J gave up 4 bases; unmatched junction bases: 9. Germline V gives CDR1 LNHDA, CDR2 SQIVND (reference sequence). The CDR3 runs to 16 residues. The clonotype comes from a human donor with chronic lymphocytic leukemia. This chain joins TRBV19 and TRBJ2-3, with 12 bases fitting TRBD2. The sample here was PBMCs, taken before ibrutinib treatment. The CDR3 region has the DNA TGTGCCAGTACCGCTAGCGGGGGGGTCTCCTCAGATACGCAGTATTTT. Encoded protein: CASTASGGVSSDTQYF.